The 27 T cell receptor beta chains below all came from one sample that was sequenced in a study of blood T cell repertoires in COVID-19. Measured with immunoSEQ multiplex PCR; TCRdb has only the in-frame clones, and not every one. This table has about 95,000 clones, 87% appearing once. Sequences were obtained from peripheral blood. These receptor sequences come from a human donor in a cohort sampled during active COVID-19.

The rearrangement joins TRBV6-6 to TRBJ2-5, with D maybe TRBD1 (5 bases). This CDR3 is built from 14 residues. Germline values: CDR1 MNHNY, CDR2 SVGAGI (reference sequence). Between the trimmed V and J ends, which lost 0 bases and 2 bases, there was a span of 7 bases. The CDR3 protein is CASSYSAGQETQYF. In nucleotides, the CDR3 is TGTGCCAGCAGTTACTCGGCAGGGCAAGAGACCCAGTACTTC.

The CDR3 protein is CASSLAGQYNEQFF. CDR3 coding DNA: TGTGCCAGCAGCTTAGCGGGACAGTACAATGAGCAGTTCTTC. The chain is built from TRBV11-2 and TRBJ2-1, with 7 bases identical to TRBD1. This CDR3 region has 14 residues. V gave up 1 base and J gave up 4 bases; unmatched junction bases: 1. Germline V gene data show CDR1 as SGHAT and CDR2 as FQNNGV.

This chain uses TRBV19 with TRBJ2-7; D is possibly TRBD2 (6 bases). Germline CDR1 reads LNHDA; CDR2 reads SQIVND (reference sequence). V lost 6 bases and J lost 4, with 19 bases in between. The CDR3 runs to 15 residues. The CDR3 region is CASSAAGSSRYEQYF. In DNA, the CDR3 is TGTGCCAGTAGCGCCGCGGGGAGTTCTCGTTACGAGCAGTACTTC.

The sample holds a few counts of this clone. This chain connects TRBV3-1 (or the pseudogene TRBV3-2) to TRBJ2-1; D gene ambiguous. The CDR3 contains 15 residues. Germline assignment: CDR1 LGHDT and CDR2 YNNKEL (reference sequence). V lost 1 base and J 3 bases, leaving 10 bases between the germline ends. The CDR3 protein is CASSQGYRDYNEQFF. The CDR3 coding sequence is TGTGCCAGCAGCCAAGGGTATAGAGACTACAATGAGCAGTTCTTC.

V gene TRBV19 combines with J gene TRBJ2-1; 7 positions agree with TRBD1. CDR1 and CDR2 (germline): LNHDA, SQIVND (reference sequence). Trimming cost V 4 bases and J 0 bases; bases outside gene matches: 6. The length of the CDR3 is 16 residues. The CDR3 nucleotides read TGTGCCAGTAGTAGCTCCGGGACAGTCTCCTACAATGAGCAGTTCTTC. The encoded protein is CASSSSGTVSYNEQFF.

The rearrangement joins TRBV20-1 to TRBJ1-1, with unresolved D. CDR3 size: 11 residues. Germline V gene data show CDR1 as DFQATT and CDR2 as SNEGSKA (reference sequence). Trimming removed 4 bases from V and 10 bases from J, with 13 bases in between. CDR3 loop: CSATVPRGAFF. CDR3 bases: TGCAGTGCTACAGTCCCCCGCGGAGCTTTCTTT.

The chain links TRBV7-2 to TRBJ2-1; D gene uncertain. The CDR3 is made up of 13 amino acids. Germline V gene data show CDR1 as SGHTA and CDR2 as FQGNSA. With 1 base removed from V and 4 bases from J, the gap between germline ends came to 5 bases. The CDR3 loop is CASSLVRYNEQFF. The CDR3 bases are TGTGCCAGCAGCTTAGTACGGTACAATGAGCAGTTCTTC.

The V and J genes are TRBV5-1 and TRBJ2-1, with TRBD1 matching 7 bases. V lost 0 bases to trimming and J lost 8 bases; unmatched junction nucleotides: 5. The germline gives CDR1 SGHRS, CDR2 YFSETQ. There are 14 residues in the CDR3. CDR3 sequence (DNA): TGCGCCAGCAGCTTGGGGGACAGACGGGATGAGCAGTTCTTC. This translates into CASSLGDRRDEQFF. The full variable domain, its missing parts supplied by reference TRBV5-1 and TRBJ2-1, is KAGVTQTPRYLIKTRGQQVTLSCSPISGHRSVSWYQQTPGQGLQFLFEYFSETQRNKGNFPGRFSGRQFSNSRSEMNVSTLELGDSALYLCASSLGDRRDEQFFGPGTRLTVL.

This rearrangement joins TRBV6-5 to TRBJ1-6; 8 nucleotides match TRBD1. CDR1 and CDR2 from the germline V gene are MNHEY and SVGAGI. The length of the CDR3 is 15 residues. Germline trimming cut 7 bases from V and 1 base from J; bases unmatched to any gene: 3. CDR3 in DNA: TGTGCCAGCATGGACAGGGCGTCCTATAATTCACCCCTCCACTTT. It yields the protein CASMDRASYNSPLHF.

The chain joins TRBV5-6 to TRBJ2-1, with TRBD2 matching over 7 bases. The CDR3 is made up of 16 amino acids. The germline V gene has CDR1 SGHDT and CDR2 YYEEEE. V dropped 0 bases and J dropped 4; count of bases not matched to a gene: 7. The CDR3, as DNA: TGTGCCAGCAGCTTGGGCGGCGGGGGAGCTTACAATGAGCAGTTCTTC. Protein: CASSLGGGGAYNEQFF.

This chain links TRBV4-3 with TRBJ1-4, with D possibly matching TRBD1 (6 bases). V lost 3 bases and J lost 6, with 8 bases in between. CDR1 is LGHNA and CDR2 is YSLEER in the germline V gene. CDR3 size: 13 residues. The CDR3 DNA reads as TGCGCCAGCAGCCAGGGGGCCGATGAAAAACTGTTTTTT. As protein: CASSQGADEKLFF.

V usage is TRBV6-1 and J usage is TRBJ1-1, with 7 bases that match TRBD1. Germline-derived CDR1 and CDR2 are MNHNS and SASEGT. V lost 3 bases to trimming and J lost 1 base; unmatched junction nucleotides: 5. The CDR3 consists of 15 residues. The CDR3 DNA reads TGTGCCAGCAGTGATCCGGGGACAGCGAACACTGAAGCTTTCTTT. The encoded protein is CASSDPGTANTEAFF.

V usage is TRBV18 and J usage is TRBJ2-7; 7 nucleotides line up with TRBD1. The J segment lost 6 bases and the V segment lost 2 bases, leaving 7 bases of the junction unmatched. CDR3 length: 14 residues. The V gene's germline CDR1 is KGHSH and CDR2 LQKENI. CDR3 in amino acids: CASSPTGVSGEQYF. The CDR3 region has the DNA TGTGCCAGCTCACCAACAGGGGTTTCGGGCGAGCAGTACTTC.

This clone was found once. The J gene is TRBJ1-1, the V gene TRBV29-1; the match to TRBD1 covers 8 bases. Germline values: CDR1 SQVTM, CDR2 ANQGSEA. V lost 7 bases, J lost 0 bases, and 7 bases stayed unmatched. The CDR3 contains 14 residues. DNA of the CDR3: TGCAGCGCCTTACAGGGGGTCCTGAACACTGAAGCTTTCTTT. It encodes CSALQGVLNTEAFF.

The count of this clone is one. The CDR3 region is CASSLLQGASTEAFF. In DNA form, the CDR3 reads TGTGCCAGCAGCTTACTGCAGGGGGCGAGCACTGAAGCTTTCTTT. The chain joins TRBV11-1 to TRBJ1-1; 8 bases map to TRBD1. The CDR3 is 15 residues long. V gave up 2 bases and J gave up 4 bases; unmatched junction bases: 6. Germline lookup yields CDR1 SGHAT and CDR2 FQDESV (reference sequence).

For the CDR3, the DNA is TGTGCCAGCAGCGCTGCTAGCGGGGGGGTTCGTGATGAGCAGTTCTTC. Amino acid sequence: CASSAASGGVRDEQFF. The rearrangement uses TRBV5-6 and TRBJ2-1; the match to TRBD2 covers 12 bases. The V gene's germline CDR1 is SGHDT and CDR2 YYEEEE. The junction had 10 bases not matched to a gene; V was cut back by 4 bases and J by 8 bases. The CDR3 totals 16 residues.

The chain recombines TRBV10-3 with TRBJ1-2; perhaps TRBD1 as D (5 bases). CDR3 length: 13 amino acids. CDR1 ENHRY and CDR2 SYGVKD come from the germline V gene. With 0 bases removed from V and 12 bases from J, the gap between germline ends came to 14 bases. The CDR3 loop reads CAISESNGQGHTF. The CDR3 region has the DNA TGTGCCATCAGTGAGTCGAATGGGCAGGGCCACACCTTC.

The CDR3 protein is CASSQSTGTDSFYEQYF. The CDR3 nucleotides are TGCGCCAGCAGCCAGAGCACCGGGACAGATTCCTTCTACGAGCAGTACTTC. This chain links TRBV4-3 with TRBJ2-7; 7 nucleotides agree with TRBD1. Unmatched junction bases numbered 14, after V lost 3 bases and J lost 3 bases. Germline CDR1 and CDR2: LGHNA and YSLEER. The CDR3 spans 17 residues.

V usage is TRBV4-1 and J usage is TRBJ2-3, with a weak D call TRBD1 (5 bases). With the DNA end fitting TRBJ1-5 better, the J assignment may be wrong. The CDR3 has 14 residues. Germline V gives CDR1 MGHRA, CDR2 YSYEKL. The CDR3 nucleotides read TGCGCCAGCAGCCAAGACCCCCGAGTCAGGGATCAGCATTTT. Its translation is CASSQDPRVRDQHF.

The V call is TRBV24-1, the J call TRBJ1-4, with 7 bases that match TRBD1. Germline values: CDR1 KGHDR, CDR2 SFDVKD. V trimming: 10 bases; J trimming: 5 bases; junction bases outside the gene matches: 9. This CDR3 spans 14 amino acids. CDR3 sequence (DNA): TGTGCCACAGCGACGGGACAGCCGAATGAAAAACTGTTTTTT. It translates to CATATGQPNEKLFF.

V and J are TRBV7-2 and TRBJ2-1; 8 bases align to TRBD1. V lost 5 bases and J lost 3; bases outside the gene matches: 6. Germline-derived CDR1 and CDR2 are SGHTA and FQGNSA. This CDR3 is built from 15 residues. The CDR3 DNA reads as TGTGCCAGCAGCAAAACCGGGACAGGCTACAATGAGCAGTTCTTC. The encoded protein is CASSKTGTGYNEQFF.

The chain uses TRBV4-2 and TRBJ1-1, with TRBD1 identical over 12 bases. Trimming took 1 base from V and 0 from J; bases not matched to a gene: 3. The CDR3 loop spans 17 amino acids. Germline V gene data show CDR1 as LGHNA and CDR2 as YNFKEQ. CDR3 region: CASSQVGTGGMNTEAFF. The CDR3 region has the DNA TGTGCCAGCAGCCAAGTGGGGACAGGGGGCATGAACACTGAAGCTTTCTTT.

DNA of the CDR3: TGTGCCAGCAGACTGACAGGGTTAATTTATGGCTACACCTTC. Translating it yields CASRLTGLIYGYTF. The V call is TRBV2, the J call TRBJ1-2, with 7 bases identical to TRBD1. CDR1 SNHLY and CDR2 FYNNEI come from the germline V gene. This CDR3 contains 14 residues. The junction had 9 bases not matched to a gene; V was cut back by 6 bases and J by 5 bases.

Here the CDR3 DNA reads TGTGCCTGGGGCTCGACAGGGTACAATGAGCAGTTCTTC. It yields the protein CAWGSTGYNEQFF. This chain uses TRBV30 with TRBJ2-1; 7 nucleotides match TRBD1. Germline V CDR1 and CDR2: GTSNPN, SVGIG (reference sequence). The length of the CDR3 is 13 residues. With V trimmed by 5 bases and J by 4 bases, 5 bases remained unmatched.

This chain uses TRBV7-2 with TRBJ1-2; D not resolved. Germline CDR1 is SGHTA and CDR2 is FQGNSA. The V end lost 0 bases, the J end lost 0 bases, and 8 bases lay between the germline ends. The CDR3 covers 15 residues. This CDR3 is CASSLALSANYGYTF. For the CDR3, the DNA is TGTGCCAGCAGCTTAGCCCTCTCGGCTAACTATGGCTACACCTTC. Based on the CDR3 plus reference TRBV7-2 and TRBJ1-2, the full variable domain is GAGVSQSPSNKVTEKGKDVELRCDPISGHTALYWYRQSLGQGLEFLIYFQGNSAPDKSGLPSDRFSAERTGGSVSTLTIQRTQQEDSAVYLCASSLALSANYGYTFGSGTRLTVV.

The table lists this clone with a few counts. The chain uses TRBV4-2 and TRBJ2-2; no reliable D call. This CDR3 has 16 amino acids. The V gene lost 0 bases and the J gene lost 1 base, with 9 bases spanning the gap. The germline CDR1 and CDR2 sequences are LGHNA and YNFKEQ. The CDR3 coding sequence is TGTGCCAGCAGCCAAGACACCCTCGGGAACACCGGGGAGCTGTTTTTT. This sequence encodes CASSQDTLGNTGELFF.

The V call is TRBV21-1, the J call TRBJ1-5; TRBD1, the table's D call, was not compared with the DNA. TRBV21-1 is a recognized pseudogene. The CDR3 is 15 residues long. CDR3 in amino acids: CASSKGQEGNQPQHF. The CDR3 DNA sequence: TGTGCCAGCAGCAAAGGTCAGGAAGGCAATCAGCCCCAGCATTTT.